The rows below give T cell receptor beta chains drawn from one sample of a study of shared clonotypes between healthy human individuals. Some clones are missing from TCRdb's copy, which holds only in-frame ones; the method was immunoSEQ multiplex PCR. Of some 2.4 million clones in the sample, roughly 93% were seen once. The sample was naive CD4+ T cells from PBMCs. All receptors derive from a man aged 18 to 29 in good health. Some clones in this sample may be carry-over from other donors' samples. The CDR3 runs from the conserved cysteine through the conserved F or W. The D gene is left open where the match is weak. A clone size is listed for some rows: how often the clone was seen (once, few, many), or a class if it is expanded.

J	D	V	size	CDR3	DNA
TRBJ1-5	.	TRBV28	.	CASIKGGSNQPQHF	TGTGCCAGCATAAAGGGGGGGTCCAATCAGCCCCAGCATTTT
TRBJ2-5	.	TRBV5-1	once	CASSGPGEKETQYF	TGCGCCAGCAGCGGCCCGGGGGAGAAAGAGACCCAGTACTTC
TRBJ2-5	.	TRBV29-1	.	CSVMGTGGGMETQYF	TGCAGCGTTATGGGAACCGGTGGTGGGATGGAGACCCAGTACTTC
TRBJ1-2	TRBD1	TRBV5-8	.	CASSIGQVTYGYTF	TGTGCCAGCAGCATAGGACAGGTGACTTATGGCTACACCTTC
TRBJ2-1	TRBD2	TRBV7-2	.	CASSLVGTSGSGVRNEQFF	TGTGCCAGCAGCTTAGTTGGGACTAGCGGGTCCGGGGTGCGCAATGAGCAGTTCTTC
TRBJ2-1	.	TRBV18	.	CASSPPGREQFF	TGTGCCAGCTCACCACCCGGTCGGGAGCAGTTCTTC
TRBJ1-4	.	TRBV29-1	.	CSGMDSPNEKLFF	TGCAGCGGGATGGACAGTCCTAATGAAAAACTGTTTTTT
TRBJ2-5	TRBD2	TRBV7-2	.	CASSSQLAGVGTQYF	TGTGCCAGCAGCTCCCAACTAGCGGGAGTGGGGACCCAGTACTTC
TRBJ1-4	TRBD1	TRBV7-3	.	CASSLSQGGANGKLFF	TGTGCCAGCAGCTTAAGCCAGGGGGGTGCGAACGGAAAACTGTTTTTT
TRBJ1-2	.	TRBV21-1	.	CASTFGQVPYGYTF	TGTGCCAGCACCTTCGGACAGGTACCCTATGGCTACACCTTC
TRBJ1-1	.	TRBV27	.	CASSFKGWGTEAFF	TGTGCCAGCAGTTTTAAGGGCTGGGGCACTGAAGCTTTCTTT
TRBJ2-7	TRBD1	TRBV28	.	CASSSPGQIYEQYF	TGTGCCAGCAGCTCACCGGGACAGATCTACGAGCAGTACTTC
TRBJ2-7	TRBD1	TRBV27	.	CASRLNRGSSYEQYF	TGTGCCAGCAGACTCAACAGGGGGTCATCCTACGAGCAGTACTTC
TRBJ2-1	.	TRBV6-1	once	CASSESLSNSYNEQFF	TGTGCCAGCAGTGAAAGTTTAAGCAACTCCTACAATGAGCAGTTCTTC
TRBJ1-2	.	TRBV10-1	.	CASSPGSNYGYTF	TGCGCCAGCAGCCCAGGGTCTAACTATGGCTACACCTTC
TRBJ2-7	.	TRBV5-4	.	CASSLAGRSYYEQYF	TGTGCCAGCAGCTTGGCGGGGCGCAGTTACTACGAGCAGTACTTC
TRBJ2-2	.	TRBV7-3	.	CASSLQDYPNTGELFF	TGTGCCAGCAGCCTACAGGACTACCCGAACACCGGGGAGCTGTTTTTT
TRBJ1-2	.	TRBV7-9	.	CASSLGPGAVGYTF	TGTGCCAGCAGCTTAGGTCCAGGGGCCGTGGGCTACACCTTC
TRBJ2-2	.	TRBV11-2	.	CATGPRATTSGAGELFF	TGTGCCACCGGGCCCAGGGCTACGACTTCCGGGGCCGGGGAGCTGTTTTTT
TRBJ2-3	TRBD2	TRBV5-1	.	CASRSSGGDTQYF	TGCGCCAGCAGGTCTAGCGGGGGTGATACGCAGTATTTT